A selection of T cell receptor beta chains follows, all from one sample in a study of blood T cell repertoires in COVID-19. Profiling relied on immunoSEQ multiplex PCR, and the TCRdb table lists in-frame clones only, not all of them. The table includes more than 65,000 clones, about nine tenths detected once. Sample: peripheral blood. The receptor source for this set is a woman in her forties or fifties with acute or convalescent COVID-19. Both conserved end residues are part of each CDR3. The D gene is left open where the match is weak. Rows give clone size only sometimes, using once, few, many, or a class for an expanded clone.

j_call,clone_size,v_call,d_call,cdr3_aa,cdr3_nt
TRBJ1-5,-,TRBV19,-,CASSIATGQPQHF,TGTGCCAGTAGTATCGCGACGGGTCAGCCCCAGCATTTT
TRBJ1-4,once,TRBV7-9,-,CASSFTTGTNEKLFF,TGTGCCAGCAGCTTCACGACAGGAACTAATGAAAAACTGTTTTTT
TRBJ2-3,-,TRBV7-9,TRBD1,CASSLGQSTDTQYF,TGTGCCAGCAGTTTGGGACAGTCCACAGATACGCAGTATTTT
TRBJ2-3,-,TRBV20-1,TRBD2,CSASARLAGLQDTQYF,TGCAGTGCTAGTGCCAGACTAGCGGGGCTTCAGGATACGCAGTATTTT
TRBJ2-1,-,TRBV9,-,CASTKKGTVDINEQFF,TGTGCCAGCACCAAAAAAGGCACAGTTGATATCAATGAGCAGTTCTTC
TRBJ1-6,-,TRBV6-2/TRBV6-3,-,CASSRTHNNSPLHF,TGTGCCAGCAGCCGGACACATAATAATTCACCCCTCCACTTT
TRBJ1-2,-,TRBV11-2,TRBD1,CASSSWEQGVGGYTF,TGTGCCAGCAGCTCTTGGGAACAGGGGGTGGGCGGCTACACCTTC
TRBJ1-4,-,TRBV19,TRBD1,CASKGRGQLNEKLFF,TGTGCCAGTAAAGGGCGGGGACAGTTAAATGAAAAACTGTTTTTT
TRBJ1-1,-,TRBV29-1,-,CSGTPGSMNTEAFF,TGCAGCGGTACGCCGGGGAGCATGAACACTGAAGCTTTCTTT
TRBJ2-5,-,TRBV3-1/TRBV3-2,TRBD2,CASSQDASGGGETQYF,TGTGCCAGCAGCCAAGATGCTAGCGGTGGGGGGGAGACCCAGTACTTC
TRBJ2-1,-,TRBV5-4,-,CASSLGGDPNEQFF,TGTGCCAGCAGCCTTGGGGGCGATCCTAATGAGCAGTTCTTC
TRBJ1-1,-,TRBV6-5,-,CASSYSNRDNTEAFF,TGTGCCAGCAGTTACTCGAACAGGGACAACACTGAAGCTTTCTTT
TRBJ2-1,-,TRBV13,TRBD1,CASSHGTGSRNEQFF,TGTGCCAGCAGCCACGGGACAGGGAGTCGGAATGAGCAGTTCTTC
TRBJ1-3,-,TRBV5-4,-,CASTSSGSGNTIYF,TGTGCCAGCACCTCGTCAGGCTCTGGAAACACCATATATTTT
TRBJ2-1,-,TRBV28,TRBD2,CASSQRRVAGGDEQFF,TGTGCCAGCAGTCAACGGCGGGTAGCGGGAGGAGATGAGCAGTTCTTC
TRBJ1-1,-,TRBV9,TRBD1,CASSHETGQGAKAFF,TGTGCCAGCAGTCATGAGACCGGACAGGGGGCTAAAGCTTTCTTT
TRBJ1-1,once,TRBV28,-,CASARGLGVGTEAFF,TGTGCCTCGGCCAGGGGATTGGGGGTTGGGACTGAAGCTTTCTTT
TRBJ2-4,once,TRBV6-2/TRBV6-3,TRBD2,CASSSAGVAKNIQYF,TGTGCCAGCAGTTCCGCGGGGGTAGCCAAAAACATTCAGTACTTC
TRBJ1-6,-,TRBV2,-,CASSEELPNSPLHF,TGTGCCAGCAGTGAAGAGCTCCCGAATTCACCCCTCCACTTT
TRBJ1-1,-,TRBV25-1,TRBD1,CASRTRQGVGNTEAFF,TGTGCCAGCAGAACCCGACAGGGGGTAGGGAACACTGAAGCTTTCTTT